A single sample gave rise to the 16 T cell receptor beta chains below, sequenced in a study of blood T cell repertoires in COVID-19. This table comes from immunoSEQ multiplex PCR, and its TCRdb copy is limited to in-frame clones, with some not included. This table has over 130,000 clones, just over 85% appearing once. Sequenced: peripheral blood. These receptors were collected from a man aged 65 to 85 with acute or convalescent COVID-19.

The J gene is TRBJ1-1, the V gene TRBV4-1; 7 bases match TRBD1. J lost 5 bases, V lost 1 base, and 4 bases had no gene match. The CDR3 runs 14 residues. Germline V gene data show CDR1 as MGHRA and CDR2 as YSYEKL. The CDR3 region has the DNA TGCGCCAGCAGCCAAGTAGGGGGCGGTACTGAAGCTTTCTTT. Protein sequence: CASSQVGGGTEAFF.

V and J are TRBV7-3 and TRBJ2-7; 7 bases line up with TRBD1. CDR3 length equals 15 residues. Germline CDR1 reads SGHTA; CDR2 reads FQGTGA. V lost 1 base to trimming and J lost 3 bases; unmatched junction nucleotides: 6. CDR3 DNA: TGTGCCAGCAGCTTAATGCCGGGACAGAACTACGAGCAGTACTTC. Amino acids: CASSLMPGQNYEQYF.

The rearrangement links TRBV28 to TRBJ2-7; TRBD2 aligns across 8 bases. The CDR3 runs to 15 residues. Germline lookup yields CDR1 MDHEN and CDR2 SYDVKM. The ends lost 6 bases at V and 1 base at J; junction bases unmatched: 8. Here the CDR3 DNA reads TGTGCCAGCAGGACCCTTAGCGGGAATTCCTACGAGCAGTACTTC. As protein: CASRTLSGNSYEQYF.

The V and J genes are TRBV6-5 and TRBJ2-7; tentative D call: TRBD1 (5 bases). This CDR3 has 14 amino acids. Germline CDR1 and CDR2: MNHEY and SVGAGI. DNA for the CDR3: TGTGCTAGTAAGGGGCTGGGATTCTCCTACGAGCAGTACTTC. Its protein product is CASKGLGFSYEQYF.

The chain is built from TRBV14 and TRBJ2-3; TRBD1 matches at 8 bases. The trim removed 9 bases at V and 2 bases at J, leaving 10 bases unmatched. The CDR3 is 15 residues long. The V gene's germline CDR1 is SGHDN and CDR2 FVKESK. Here the CDR3 DNA reads TGTGCCAGTGCAGGGGGCAATCGGCACACAGATACGCAGTATTTT. Protein sequence: CASAGGNRHTDTQYF. Full variable domain (outside the CDR3, taken from reference TRBV14 and TRBJ2-3): EAGVTQFPSHSVIEKGQTVTLRCDPISGHDNLYWYRRVMGKEIKFLLHFVKESKQDESGMPNNRFLAERTGGTYSTLKVQPAELEDSGVYFCASAGGNRHTDTQYFGPGTRLTVL.

This clone has at least ten counts. The rearrangement uses TRBV7-2 and TRBJ2-1; 11 bases agree with TRBD2. In germline, CDR1 is SGHTA, CDR2 FQGNSA. J gave up 9 bases and V 1 base, and 5 bases lay outside the gene matches. This CDR3 region has 15 residues. The CDR3 reads CASSLELAGEPEQFF. DNA for the CDR3: TGTGCCAGCAGCTTAGAACTAGCGGGAGAACCTGAGCAGTTCTTC.

The rearrangement links TRBV19 to TRBJ1-5, with TRBD1 matching over 8 bases. J was trimmed by 5 bases and V by 3 bases; bases with no gene match: 0. The germline V gene has CDR1 LNHDA and CDR2 SQIVND (reference sequence). The CDR3 runs 13 residues. The CDR3 nucleotides read TGTGCCAGTAGTATGACAGGGGATCAGCCCCAGCATTTT. It encodes CASSMTGDQPQHF.

The V and J genes are TRBV15 and TRBJ2-7; D remains unclear. The CDR3 sequence is 13 residues long. V lost 4 bases and J lost 4, with 11 bases in between. Germline loops: CDR1 LNHNV, CDR2 YYDKDF (reference sequence). The chain's CDR3 is CATSTRHGYEQYF. In DNA, the CDR3 is TGTGCCACCAGCACCAGGCATGGGTACGAGCAGTACTTC.

In nucleotides, the CDR3 is TGTGCCAGCAGCAAAGACAGCTCTGGAAACACCATATATTTT. Protein product: CASSKDSSGNTIYF. The J gene is TRBJ1-3, the V gene TRBV7-3; D may be TRBD1 (5 bases). V lost 5 bases to trimming and J lost 0 bases, with 8 bases between them. Germline CDR1 is SGHTA and CDR2 is FQGTGA. The length of the CDR3 is 14 residues.

The gene calls are TRBV10-3 and TRBJ1-5, with 7 positions matching TRBD1. Germline CDR1 ENHRY, CDR2 SYGVKD. V was pared by 11 bases and J by 9 bases, with 10 bases of the junction left unmatched. The CDR3 runs to 12 residues. The CDR3 DNA reads TGTGCCGCCCGGACAGGAGAGATGCCCCAGCATTTT. Translation gives CAARTGEMPQHF.

V and J are TRBV27 and TRBJ2-2; D is unclear. CDR1 and CDR2 (germline): MNHEY, SMNVEV (reference sequence). The ends were cut back, 6 bases at V and 1 base at J, with 6 bases in the middle. The CDR3 is 13 residues long. The CDR3 here is CASRGKNTGELFF. In DNA form, the CDR3 reads TGTGCCAGCAGGGGCAAGAACACCGGGGAGCTGTTTTTT.

This rearrangement joins TRBV28 to TRBJ2-3; TRBD1 might be the D (6 bases). The CDR3 totals 17 residues. Looked up from germline, CDR1 is MDHEN and CDR2 is SYDVKM. V gave up 2 bases and J gave up 4 bases, with 19 bases separating them. The DNA for the CDR3 is TGTGCCAGCAGTTTAGGGACAAGGGGTACCAGGGCAGATACGCAGTATTTT. Translation gives CASSLGTRGTRADTQYF.

V gene TRBV6-5 combines with J gene TRBJ2-1, with 8 bases identical to TRBD1. Germline V gene sequence: CDR1 MNHEY, CDR2 SVGAGI. This CDR3 comprises 14 residues. V dropped 6 bases and J dropped 5; count of bases not matched to a gene: 6. The CDR3 here is CASSQDRAHNEQFF. DNA of the CDR3: TGTGCCAGCAGCCAGGACAGGGCTCACAATGAGCAGTTCTTC.

The genes are TRBV6-2 or TRBV6-3 and TRBJ2-5, with D possibly being TRBD2 (5 bases). CDR3 length equals 11 residues. Germline V gene lookup returns CDR1 MNHEY and CDR2 SVGEGT. Trimming shortened V by 6 bases and J by 10 bases, and 12 bases separated the two germline ends. The CDR3 reads CASSDRRGQYF. CDR3 coding DNA: TGTGCCAGCAGCGACCGACGGGGCCAGTACTTC.

The chain couples TRBV7-2 to TRBJ2-5; possibly TRBD1 for D (6 bases). The length of the CDR3 is 17 residues. Germline CDR1 and CDR2: SGHTA and FQGNSA. The V gene lost 1 base and the J gene lost 0 bases, with 15 bases spanning the gap. The CDR3 nucleotides read TGTGCCAGCAGCTTAGGAGGGGGTGGGGGAAACCAAGAGACCCAGTACTTC. Residues: CASSLGGGGGNQETQYF.

V is TRBV28 and J is TRBJ1-1, with 11 bases aligning to TRBD1. Germline CDR1 is MDHEN and CDR2 is SYDVKM. The CDR3 runs 15 residues. Unmatched junction bases numbered 9, after V lost 5 bases and J lost 7 bases. The DNA for the CDR3 is TGTGCCAGCAGTGCCCGGGACAGGGGGGCCTTTGAAGCTTTCTTT. This gives the protein CASSARDRGAFEAFF. Full variable domain (rest looked up from reference TRBV28 and TRBJ1-1): DVKVTQSSRYLVKRTGEKVFLECVQDMDHENMFWYRQDPGLGLRLIYFSYDVKMKEKGDIPEGYSVSREKKERFSLILESASTNQTSMYLCASSARDRGAFEAFFGQGTRLTVV.